This T cell receptor (beta chain) was profiled in a study of T cell responses to AZD1222 COVID-19 vaccine. Regarding the study as a whole: Only after the peak T cell response were repertoires sampled.

The protocol was immunoSEQ multiplex PCR, while the TCRdb copy is restricted to in-frame clones and leaves out a portion. Of just over 150,000 clones in the sample, 90% are singletons; the top ten hold about 2%. With regard to this clone: Its target is unknown.

The source of this sequence is an adult in good health. Sequencing was performed on peripheral blood, taken on day 0 of AZD1222 vaccination.

For the CDR3, the DNA is TGTGCCAGCAGCTTTATCGATAAAGAGACCCAGTACTTC. Amino acids: CASSFIDKETQYF. This chain links TRBV5-4 with TRBJ2-5; D not certain. The CDR3 consists of 13 residues. Germline CDR1 SGHNT, CDR2 YYREEE (reference sequence). Trimming removed 2 bases at V and 3 bases at J, with 8 bases between.